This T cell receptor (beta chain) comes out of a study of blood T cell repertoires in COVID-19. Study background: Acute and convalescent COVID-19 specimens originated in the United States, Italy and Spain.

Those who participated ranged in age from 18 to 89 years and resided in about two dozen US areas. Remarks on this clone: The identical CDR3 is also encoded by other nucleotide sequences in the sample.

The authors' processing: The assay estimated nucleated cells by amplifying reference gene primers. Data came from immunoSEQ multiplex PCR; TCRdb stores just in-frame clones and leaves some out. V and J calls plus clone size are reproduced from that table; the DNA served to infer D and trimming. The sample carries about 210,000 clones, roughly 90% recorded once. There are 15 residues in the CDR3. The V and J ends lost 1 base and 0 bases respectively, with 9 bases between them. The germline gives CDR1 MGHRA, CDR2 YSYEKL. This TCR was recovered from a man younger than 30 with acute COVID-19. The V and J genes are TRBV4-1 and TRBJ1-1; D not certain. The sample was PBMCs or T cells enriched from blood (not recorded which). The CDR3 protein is CASSQVTGMNTEAFF. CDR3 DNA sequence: TGCGCCAGCAGCCAAGTAACCGGGATGAACACTGAAGCTTTCTTT.